This record looks at one TCR beta chain sequence and its context. The CDR3 is made up of 15 amino acids. Trimming took 8 bases from V and 6 from J, leaving 19 bases between them. Germline V gene lookup returns CDR1 MDHEN and CDR2 SYDVKM. Ages ranged from about 18 to 89 years, with residence in 24 US areas. Grouping used clinical history reported by participants in a survey and questionnaire. This sample is drawn from a study of blood T cell repertoires in COVID-19. Original methodology: Estimation of nucleated cell counts was performed using reference gene primer amplification. Data came from immunoSEQ multiplex PCR; TCRdb stores just in-frame clones and leaves some out. V, J and clone size are taken as reported in that table, and D and trimming were inferred from the DNA itself. The data contain fewer than 350,000 clones, around nine tenths of them seen just once; the ten biggest clones take up roughly 6.3%.

The chain has TRBV28 and TRBJ2-2; tentatively, D is TRBD2 (6 bases). The clonotype was recovered from a woman aged 35 to 49 who had recovered from COVID-19. Sequenced material: PBMCs or T cells enriched from blood (not recorded which). CDR3 residues: CASVRQTGGAGELFF. The DNA of the CDR3 is TGTGCCAGCGTCCGGCAGACCGGGGGAGCCGGGGAGCTGTTTTTT.